The T cell receptor (beta chain) described here comes from a study of blood T cell repertoires in COVID-19. Study background: Sites across the United States, Italy and Spain contributed samples from acute and convalescent COVID-19. The cDNA or gDNA used as material had been derived from T cells, B-cell-depleted T cells, or PBMCs.

Under the authors' procedure: Cell counts per sample came from amplifying reference gene primers. Repertoires were generated with immunoSEQ multiplex PCR, while TCRdb's copy carries only in-frame clones and drops some. V, J and clone size were drawn from that table, and D and trimming were deduced from the DNA. The sample consists of around 370,000 clones, approximately 90% of them appearing once. J gave up 11 bases and V 4 bases, and 11 bases lay outside the gene matches. Germline V gene data show CDR1 as SGHRS and CDR2 as YFSETQ. The CDR3 contains 13 residues. The receptor was derived from a woman aged 18-29 years who had recovered from COVID-19. The sequenced sample was peripheral blood. The chain uses TRBV5-1 and TRBJ1-1, with 7 bases that match TRBD1. CDR3 in amino acids: CASSPPGQSVAFF. CDR3 nucleotide sequence: TGCGCCAGCAGCCCTCCGGGACAGTCTGTCGCTTTCTTT.